The clone carrying this T cell receptor (beta chain) was recorded many times. The target antigen is unknown. These data come from a study of CD8+CD57+ T cells in acquired aplastic anemia. Study information: Sorted CD4+ and CD8+ cells yielded DNA averaging approximately 3 ug. Among healthy donors, CD4+ cells averaged approximately 10 million reads.

General study results and limits: Sharing between patients and controls was observed for twenty-nine CD8+ CDR3 sequences. CD8+ Simpson's diversity in patients was not significantly different from that in controls.

According to the study, genomic DNA was the template for TCR beta VDJ and CDR3 profiling. TCRdb recomputed calls from the reads with MiXCR, one row per CDR3 protein. The table lists about 110,000 distinct CDR3 sequences, approximately 48% of them singletons. This clonotype originated in a human donor in good health, serving as a control. Material for sequencing was sorted CD4+, CD8+, or CD8+CD57+ T cells (not recorded which) from PBMCs.

The CDR3 coding sequence is TGCAGTGCTAGCGAGAACCACTACGAGCAGTACTTC. Protein sequence: CSASENHYEQYF. The V gene is TRBV20-1, the J gene TRBJ2-7; D is unresolved. Germline V gene sequence: CDR1 DFQATT, CDR2 SNEGSKA (reference sequence). The ends were cut back, 3 bases at V and 3 bases at J, with 9 bases in the middle. The CDR3 has 12 residues.